What follows are 3 T cell receptor beta chains derived from one specimen sequenced in a study of cytomegalovirus exposure and HLA in healthy donors. The assay was immunoSEQ multiplex PCR, and TCRdb's table has in-frame clones only and misses some. The table lists 90,000 to 100,000 clones, approximately 84% of them singletons, with about 5.7% in the top ten. The sequenced sample was PBMCs. These receptors were taken from a man between 18 and 29 years old in good health and CMV-seropositive.

The V gene is TRBV28, the J gene TRBJ2-7; no firm D call. Per the germline V gene, CDR1 is MDHEN and CDR2 is SYDVKM. With 4 bases removed from V and 5 bases from J, the gap between germline ends came to 21 bases. The CDR3 extends over 16 amino acids. DNA of the CDR3: TGTGCCAGCAGTTCCCTCCGACCGACGCTCCTAGACGAGCAGTACTTC. It translates to CASSSLRPTLLDEQYF. Based on the CDR3 plus reference TRBV28 and TRBJ2-7, the full variable domain is DVKVTQSSRYLVKRTGEKVFLECVQDMDHENMFWYRQDPGLGLRLIYFSYDVKMKEKGDIPEGYSVSREKKERFSLILESASTNQTSMYLCASSSLRPTLLDEQYFGPGTRLTVT.

The count of this clone is one. The chain joins TRBV28 to TRBJ2-1; D ambiguous. The CDR3 spans 14 residues. V dropped 6 bases and J dropped 3 bases, with 12 bases sitting between them. Germline CDR1 reads MDHEN; CDR2 reads SYDVKM. As DNA, the CDR3 is TGTGCCAGCAGCTTTAGAACCCGCTACAATGAGCAGTTCTTC. This codes for CASSFRTRYNEQFF. The complete variable domain, with remaining parts taken from reference TRBV28 and TRBJ2-1, reads DVKVTQSSRYLVKRTGEKVFLECVQDMDHENMFWYRQDPGLGLRLIYFSYDVKMKEKGDIPEGYSVSREKKERFSLILESASTNQTSMYLCASSFRTRYNEQFFGPGTRLTVL.

This rearrangement joins TRBV27 to TRBJ2-7, with 8 bases fitting TRBD1. The CDR3 length is 14 residues. The junction had 7 bases not matched to a gene; V was cut back by 5 bases and J by 4 bases. In germline, CDR1 is MNHEY, CDR2 SMNVEV (reference sequence). CDR3 loop: CASSPLTGVYEQYF. DNA of the CDR3: TGTGCCAGCAGTCCACTGACAGGGGTATACGAGCAGTACTTC.